At least ten counts were recorded for the clone carrying this T cell receptor (beta chain). Its target is not known. Germline V lookup: CDR1 DFQATT, CDR2 SNEGSKA (reference sequence). The CDR3 loop spans 12 amino acids. The V end was cut by 0 bases, the J end by 1 base, with 3 bases between. This sample is drawn from a study of blood T cells in healthy people across ages. The authors ran a second PCR of 7 to 11 cycles using a sample-barcoded 5' primer and a J-beta primer mix. TCRdb reprocessed the 5' RACE reads with MiXCR, giving one entry per CDR3 protein. The sample contains approximately 730,000 distinct CDR3 sequences, about 42% of which appear only once. Study results and limitations: Unsorted PBMCs blocked a conclusive comparison of naive and antigen-experienced cells.

Donors each provided roughly 10 milliliters of peripheral blood. Isolation per sample recovered at least 6 million PBMCs. Total RNA was isolated from each sample in quantities of at least 6 micrograms. The sample consisted of blood. The rearrangement links TRBV20-1 to TRBJ2-5; D is unresolved. This clonotype was sampled from a woman aged 60 to 75 in good health. CDR3 sequence: CSARDLQETQYF. The DNA for the CDR3 is TGCAGTGCTAGAGATCTCCAAGAGACCCAGTACTTC.